The rows below give T cell receptor beta chains drawn from one sample of a study of shared clonotypes between healthy human individuals. Repertoires were generated with immunoSEQ multiplex PCR, while TCRdb's copy carries only in-frame clones and drops some. The data contain some 2.3 million clones, more than 80% of them singletons. Sequencing input: naive CD4+ T cells from PBMCs. The receptors shown here come from a man aged 18 to 29 in good health. Some clones in this sample may be carry-over from other donors' samples. Each CDR3 is given with its conserved first and last residue. A D gene is named only where the DNA matches it firmly. The size field is filled for only some rows; it gives once, few, many or a size class.

>15|TRBV7-6|TRBD1|TRBJ2-7|-
CASSPTDRGYYEQYF
TGTGCCAGCAGCCCTACGGACAGGGGCTACTACGAGCAGTACTTC
>12|TRBV19|TRBD1|TRBJ1-1|-
CASSPSGTGGFF
TGTGCCAGTAGTCCATCCGGGACAGGGGGTTTCTTT
>16|TRBV6-6|TRBD1|TRBJ1-5|-
CASNAGGTAYNQPQHF
TGTGCCAGCAATGCAGGGGGAACAGCCTACAATCAGCCCCAGCATTTT
>11|TRBV29-1|-|TRBJ1-4|few
CSVETNEKLFF
TGCAGCGTTGAGACTAATGAAAAACTGTTTTTT
>17|TRBV28|-|TRBJ1-3|-
CASSLPSYRSTGYTIYF
TGTGCCAGCAGCTTACCTTCTTACAGATCTACAGGGTACACCATATATTTT
>14|TRBV25-1|-|TRBJ1-2|few
CASSEPGRSYGYTF
TGTGCCAGCAGTGAACCCGGGAGGAGCTATGGCTACACCTTC
>13|TRBV30|-|TRBJ2-7|-
CAWSKGTSYEQYF
TGTGCCTGGAGTAAGGGCACCTCCTACGAGCAGTACTTC
>14|TRBV27|-|TRBJ2-7|-
CASSLGRTSYEQYF
TGTGCCAGCAGTTTGGGCCGAACCTCCTACGAGCAGTACTTC
>17|TRBV12-5|TRBD1|TRBJ1-5|-
CASGLSSDRVSNQPQHF
TGTGCTAGTGGTTTATCCTCGGACAGGGTGAGCAATCAGCCCCAGCATTTT
>14|TRBV18|-|TRBJ1-2|once
CASSLTSDMDGYTF
TGTGCCAGCTCACTCACATCCGACATGGACGGCTACACCTTC
>14|TRBV7-2|TRBD1|TRBJ1-2|-
CASSTDRGLYGYTF
TGTGCCAGCAGCACAGACAGGGGGCTGTATGGCTACACCTTC
>15|TRBV2|-|TRBJ2-2|-
CASSGDSANTGELFF
TGTGCCAGCAGTGGGGACTCCGCGAACACCGGGGAGCTGTTTTTT
>15|TRBV19|-|TRBJ2-5|-
CASRPAARLGETQYF
TGTGCCAGTAGGCCGGCAGCCCGACTGGGAGAGACCCAGTACTTC
>13|TRBV7-2|-|TRBJ1-5|-
CASSWPGEQPQHF
TGTGCCAGCAGCTGGCCGGGGGAGCAGCCCCAGCATTTT
>14|TRBV6-6|-|TRBJ1-1|once
CASKESVPNTEAFF
TGTGCCAGCAAAGAGTCAGTACCGAACACTGAAGCTTTCTTT
>15|TRBV18|-|TRBJ2-2|-
CASSPSVGNTGELFF
TGTGCCAGCTCACCGTCGGTGGGGAACACCGGGGAGCTGTTTTTT
>15|TRBV5-5|-|TRBJ2-3|-
CASSLQAWSGDTQYF
TGTGCCAGCAGCTTGCAAGCGTGGAGTGGGGATACGCAGTATTTT
>15|TRBV5-1|TRBD2|TRBJ2-1|-
CASSLLAGAHNEQFF
TGCGCCAGCAGCTTACTAGCGGGAGCCCACAATGAGCAGTTCTTC
>15|TRBV7-2|TRBD2|TRBJ2-5|-
CASSLGLAGQETQYF
TGTGCCAGCAGCTTAGGTCTAGCGGGTCAAGAGACCCAGTACTTC
>13|TRBV30|TRBD1|TRBJ1-6|once
CAWSTGEPLPLHF
TGTGCCTGGTCAACAGGGGAGCCTCTACCCCTCCACTTT
>18|TRBV18|TRBD2|TRBJ2-2|-
CASSPTTGTSGIVGELFF
TGTGCCAGCTCACCAACAACCGGGACTAGCGGGATTGTCGGGGAGCTGTTTTTT
>15|TRBV9|TRBD1|TRBJ2-2|-
CASSVGTGDTGELFF
TGTGCCAGCAGCGTAGGGACAGGGGACACCGGGGAGCTGTTTTTT
>13|TRBV28|-|TRBJ1-5|-
CASSYRRNQPQHF
TGTGCCAGCAGTTACAGGAGGAATCAGCCCCAGCATTTT
>13|TRBV18|-|TRBJ1-1|few
CASSPLLKNEAFF
TGTGCCAGCTCACCACTTCTCAAAAACGAAGCTTTCTTT
>14|TRBV2|TRBD1|TRBJ2-5|-
CASSGDRGGETQYF
TGTGCCAGCAGCGGGGACAGGGGGGGAGAGACCCAGTACTTC
>14|TRBV14|-|TRBJ2-7|-
CASSQGVSSYEQYF
TGTGCCAGCAGCCAGGGGGTAAGCTCCTACGAGCAGTACTTC
>14|TRBV2|-|TRBJ2-5|-
CASSEVVYQETQYF
TGTGCCAGCAGTGAGGTAGTATACCAAGAGACCCAGTACTTC
>12|TRBV5-1|-|TRBJ2-7|-
CASSAVGVQQYF
TGCGCCAGCAGCGCCGTTGGGGTACAGCAGTACTTC
>12|TRBV5-6|-|TRBJ1-3|-
CASSPRGNTIYF
TGTGCCAGCAGCCCCCGAGGAAACACCATATATTTT
>16|TRBV5-1|-|TRBJ1-4|once
CASSPLPGNTPEKLFF
TGCGCCAGCAGCCCGCTTCCGGGAAATACCCCAGAAAAACTGTTTTTT
>15|TRBV19|-|TRBJ2-7|-
CASSMGYRGPYEQYF
TGTGCCAGTAGTATGGGCTACCGCGGCCCCTACGAGCAGTACTTC